This TCR beta chain was observed in a study of T cell repertoires in cytomegalovirus infection. General study results and limits: Cumulative frequency of public TCR beta families picked out carriers of CMV plus the relevant HLA.

Turning to this clonotype: Its antigen remains unidentified.

The CDR3 is 14 amino acids. The V gene lost 8 bases and the J gene lost 0 bases, with 11 bases spanning the gap. Germline assignment: CDR1 SGHTA and CDR2 FQGNSA. TCRdb itself ran the reads through MiXCR, one entry per CDR3 protein. The sample contains approximately 290,000 distinct CDR3 sequences, about 25% of which appear only once. The chain carries TRBV7-2 and TRBJ2-1, with D unresolved. This TCR came from a human donor in good health (CMV status not recorded). Some clones in this sample may be carry-over from other donors' samples. Sequencing input: PBMCs. CDR3 protein: CASARTNSYNEQFF. The CDR3 region has the DNA TGTGCCAGCGCAAGAACCAACTCCTACAATGAGCAGTTCTTC.